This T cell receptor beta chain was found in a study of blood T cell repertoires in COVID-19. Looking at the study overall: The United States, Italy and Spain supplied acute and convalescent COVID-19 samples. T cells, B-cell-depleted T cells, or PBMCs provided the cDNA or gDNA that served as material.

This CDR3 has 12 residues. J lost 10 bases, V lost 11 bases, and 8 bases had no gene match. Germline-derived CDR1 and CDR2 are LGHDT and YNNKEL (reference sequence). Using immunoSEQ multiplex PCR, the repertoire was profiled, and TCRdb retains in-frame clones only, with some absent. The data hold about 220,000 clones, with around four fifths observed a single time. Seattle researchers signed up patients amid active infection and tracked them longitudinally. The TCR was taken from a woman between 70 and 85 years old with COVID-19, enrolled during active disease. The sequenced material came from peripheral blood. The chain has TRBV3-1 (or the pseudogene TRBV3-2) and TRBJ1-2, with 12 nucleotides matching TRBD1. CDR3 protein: CALAGTGGSYTF. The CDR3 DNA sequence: TGTGCCCTTGCGGGGACAGGGGGCTCCTACACCTTC.